What follows are 4 T cell receptor beta chains derived from one specimen sequenced in a study of breast tumors, draining lymph nodes, adjacent tissues. TCRdb reanalysed the multiplex PCR reads using MiXCR and keeps one entry per CDR3 protein. The table shows 12,000 or so distinct CDR3 sequences, with less than 60% occurring only once. Sequenced sample: breast tumor tissue. The receptor set was obtained from a female donor with breast cancer. Some clones in this sample may be carry-over from other donors' samples.

V and J are TRBV5-1 and TRBJ2-7; D uncertain. The CDR3 runs 12 residues. Between the trimmed V and J ends, which lost 5 bases and 6 bases, there was a span of 12 bases. Germline CDR1 is SGHRS and CDR2 is YFSETQ. CDR3 in DNA: TGCGCCAGCAGAACAGAGACGGGCGAGCAGTACTTC. It codes for CASRTETGEQYF.

The rearrangement links TRBV7-2 to TRBJ2-7, with 8 bases identical to TRBD2. There are 14 residues in the CDR3. J lost 3 bases, V lost 2 bases, and 3 bases had no gene match. CDR1 and CDR2 from the germline V gene are SGHTA and FQGNSA. CDR3 residues: CASSLTLAGYEQYF. DNA of the CDR3: TGTGCCAGCAGCTTAACGCTAGCGGGCTACGAGCAGTACTTC.

The gene calls are TRBV7-2 and TRBJ1-2; a weak D match, TRBD1 (5 bases). The CDR3 has 15 amino acids. The V gene's germline CDR1 is SGHTA and CDR2 FQGNSA. The V end lost 3 bases, the J end lost 2 bases, and 13 bases lay between the germline ends. For the CDR3, the DNA is TGTGCCAGCAGCTTCGAAGCAGGGCCCAACTATGGCTACACCTTC. This encodes CASSFEAGPNYGYTF.

The chain carries TRBV6-5 and TRBJ2-2; the D gene is possibly TRBD2 (5 bases). The V end lost 7 bases, the J end lost 2 bases, and 14 bases lay between the germline ends. Germline CDR1 and CDR2: MNHEY and SVGAGI. This CDR3 contains 15 residues. CDR3 in amino acids: CASTISGSNTGELFF. DNA of the CDR3: TGTGCCAGCACTATAAGCGGCTCTAACACCGGGGAGCTGTTTTTT.